This T cell receptor beta chain was observed in a study of OX40 agonist ivuxolimab in advanced cancers. On this clone itself: No antigen is known for it.

The data were produced by immunoSEQ multiplex PCR, yet TCRdb's version contains in-frame clones alone and is incomplete. The sample shows 80,000 to 100,000 clones, approximately 87% of them seen only once. Broader study findings: CD4+ T cells averaged fewer expanded clones than CD8+ T cells. A proportion of nonresponders additionally exhibited low normalized T-cell clonal expansion. Some of the lowest clonal expansion was seen in partial responders at 0.1-3.0 mg/kg.

V lost 2 bases to trimming and J lost 0 bases, with 9 bases between them. Germline assignment: CDR1 SGHKS and CDR2 YYEKEE (reference sequence). The CDR3 sequence is 15 residues long. The TCR comes from an adult with an advanced solid tumor such as melanoma, head and neck, liver or kidney cancer. Sequenced here: CD4+ or CD8+ T cells sorted from blood, sampled in a trial of the OX40 agonist ivuxolimab. This sequence joins TRBV5-5 and TRBJ1-5; no firm D call. The CDR3 DNA is TGTGCCAGCAGCTTCGTGCACTATAGCAATCAGCCCCAGCATTTT. This translates into CASSFVHYSNQPQHF.